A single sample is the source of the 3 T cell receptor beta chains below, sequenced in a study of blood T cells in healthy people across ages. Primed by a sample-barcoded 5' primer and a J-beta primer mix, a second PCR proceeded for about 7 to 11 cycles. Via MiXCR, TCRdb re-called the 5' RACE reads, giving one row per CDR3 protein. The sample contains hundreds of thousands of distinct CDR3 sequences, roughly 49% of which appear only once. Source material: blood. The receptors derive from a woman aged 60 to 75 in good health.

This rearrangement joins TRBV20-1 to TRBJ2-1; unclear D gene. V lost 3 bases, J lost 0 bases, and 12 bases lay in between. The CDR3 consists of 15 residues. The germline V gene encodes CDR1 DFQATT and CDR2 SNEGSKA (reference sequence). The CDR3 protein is CSASSGPSSYNEQFF. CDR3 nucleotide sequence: TGCAGTGCTAGCTCCGGTCCGAGCTCCTACAATGAGCAGTTCTTC.

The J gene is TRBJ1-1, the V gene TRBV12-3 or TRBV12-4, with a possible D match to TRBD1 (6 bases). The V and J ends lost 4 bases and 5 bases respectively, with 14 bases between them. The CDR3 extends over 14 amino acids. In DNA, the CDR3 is TGTGCCAGCAGTTCGGACAGACGAGGGACTGAAGCTTTCTTT. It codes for CASSSDRRGTEAFF.

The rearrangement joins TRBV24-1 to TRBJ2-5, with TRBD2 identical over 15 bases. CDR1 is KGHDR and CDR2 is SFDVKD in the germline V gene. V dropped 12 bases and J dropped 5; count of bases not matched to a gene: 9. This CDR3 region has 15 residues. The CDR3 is CADGLAGGPWETQYF. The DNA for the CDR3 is TGTGCCGACGGACTAGCGGGAGGGCCGTGGGAGACCCAGTACTTC.